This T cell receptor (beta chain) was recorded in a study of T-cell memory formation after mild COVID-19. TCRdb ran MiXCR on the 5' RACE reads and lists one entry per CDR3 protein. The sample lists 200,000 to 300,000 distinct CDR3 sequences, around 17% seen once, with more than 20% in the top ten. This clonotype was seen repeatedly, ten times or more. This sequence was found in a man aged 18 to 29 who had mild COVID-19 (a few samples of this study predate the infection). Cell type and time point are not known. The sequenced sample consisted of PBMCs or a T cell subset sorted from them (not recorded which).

The CDR3 loop reads CASSAGTGLYEQYF. CDR3 coding DNA: TGTGCCAGCAGTGCCGGGACAGGGCTTTACGAGCAGTACTTC. This chain joins TRBV12-3 or TRBV12-4 and TRBJ2-7, with TRBD1 matching 9 bases. V shed 5 bases, J shed 4 bases, and the junction held 6 bases outside the gene matches. The length of the CDR3 is 14 residues.